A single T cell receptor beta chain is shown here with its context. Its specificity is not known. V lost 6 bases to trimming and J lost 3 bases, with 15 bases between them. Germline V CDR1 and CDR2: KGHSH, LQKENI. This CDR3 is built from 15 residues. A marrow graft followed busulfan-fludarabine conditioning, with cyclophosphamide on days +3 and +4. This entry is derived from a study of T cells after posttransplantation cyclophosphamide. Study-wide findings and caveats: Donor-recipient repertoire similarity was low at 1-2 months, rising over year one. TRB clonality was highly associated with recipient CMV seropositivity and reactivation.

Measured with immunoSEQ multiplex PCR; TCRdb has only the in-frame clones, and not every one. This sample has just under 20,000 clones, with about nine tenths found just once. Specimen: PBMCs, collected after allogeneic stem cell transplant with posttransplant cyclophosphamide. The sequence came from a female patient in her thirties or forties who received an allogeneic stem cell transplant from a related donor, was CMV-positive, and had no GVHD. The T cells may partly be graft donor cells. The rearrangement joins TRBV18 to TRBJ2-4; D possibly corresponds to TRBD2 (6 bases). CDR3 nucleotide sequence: TGTGCCAGCTCGGCGGGATGGGTTAGCAAAAACATTCAGTACTTC. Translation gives CASSAGWVSKNIQYF.